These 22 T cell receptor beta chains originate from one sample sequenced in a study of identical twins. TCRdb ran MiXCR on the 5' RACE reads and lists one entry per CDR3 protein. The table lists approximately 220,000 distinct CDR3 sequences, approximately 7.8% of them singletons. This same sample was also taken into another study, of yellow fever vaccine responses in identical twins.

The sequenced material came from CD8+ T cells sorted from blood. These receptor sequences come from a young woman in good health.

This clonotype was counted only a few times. The CDR3 nucleotides are TGTGCCACCAGCACCGAATGGCGGACTCGATACAATGAGCAGTTCTTC. Amino acid sequence: CATSTEWRTRYNEQFF. The chain has TRBV15 and TRBJ2-1; a weak D match, TRBD2 (5 bases). Germline loops: CDR1 LNHNV, CDR2 YYDKDF (reference sequence). Trimming shortened V by 4 bases and J by 4 bases, and 17 bases separated the two germline ends. This CDR3 spans 16 amino acids.

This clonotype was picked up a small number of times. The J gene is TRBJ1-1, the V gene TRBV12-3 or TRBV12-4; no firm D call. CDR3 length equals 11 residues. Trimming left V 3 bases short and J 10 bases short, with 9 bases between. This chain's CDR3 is CASSFQAGAFF. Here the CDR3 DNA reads TGTGCCAGCAGTTTCCAGGCGGGAGCTTTCTTT.

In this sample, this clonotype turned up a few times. CDR3 protein: CASSEAFGGSPLHF. In DNA form, the CDR3 reads TGTGCCAGCAGTGAAGCTTTTGGGGGATCACCCCTCCACTTT. This sequence joins TRBV2 and TRBJ1-6; possible D gene TRBD1, 5 bases. This CDR3 has 14 residues. The V and J ends lost 0 bases and 10 bases respectively, with 10 bases between them. Germline values: CDR1 SNHLY, CDR2 FYNNEI.

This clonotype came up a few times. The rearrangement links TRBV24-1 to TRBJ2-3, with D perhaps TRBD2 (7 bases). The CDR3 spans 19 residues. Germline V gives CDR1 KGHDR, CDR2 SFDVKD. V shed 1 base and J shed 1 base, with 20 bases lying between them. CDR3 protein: CATSDFGNGGGVGTDTQYF. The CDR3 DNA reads TGTGCCACCAGTGATTTCGGAAATGGAGGGGGGGTGGGCACAGATACGCAGTATTTT.

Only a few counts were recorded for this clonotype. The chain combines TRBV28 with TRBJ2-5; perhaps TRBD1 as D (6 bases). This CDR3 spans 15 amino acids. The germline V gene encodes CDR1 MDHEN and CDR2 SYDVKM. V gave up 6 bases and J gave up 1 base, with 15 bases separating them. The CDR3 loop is CASRADRNLQETQYF. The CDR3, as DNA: TGTGCCAGCAGAGCCGACAGGAACCTCCAAGAGACCCAGTACTTC.

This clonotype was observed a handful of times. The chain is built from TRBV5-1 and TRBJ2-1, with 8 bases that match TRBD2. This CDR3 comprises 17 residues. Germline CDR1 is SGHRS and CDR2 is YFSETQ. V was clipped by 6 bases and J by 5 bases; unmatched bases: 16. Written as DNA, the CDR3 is TGCGCCAGCACCCTGAGAGGGCGGCGGGAGGTGGACAATGAGCAGTTCTTC. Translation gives CASTLRGRREVDNEQFF.

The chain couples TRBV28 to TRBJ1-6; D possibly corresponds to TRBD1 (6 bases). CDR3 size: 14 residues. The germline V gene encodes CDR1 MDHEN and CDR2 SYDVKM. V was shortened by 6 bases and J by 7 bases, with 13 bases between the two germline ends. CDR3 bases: TGTGCCAGCAGCGTACAGGGTAGGAATTCACCCCTCCACTTT. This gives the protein CASSVQGRNSPLHF.

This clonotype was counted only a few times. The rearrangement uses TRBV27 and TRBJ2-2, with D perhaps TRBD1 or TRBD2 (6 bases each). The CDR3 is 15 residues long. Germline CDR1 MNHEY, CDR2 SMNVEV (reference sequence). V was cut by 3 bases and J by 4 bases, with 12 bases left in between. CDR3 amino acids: CASSLEGVGTGELFF. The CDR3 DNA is TGTGCCAGCAGTTTGGAGGGGGTCGGCACCGGGGAGCTGTTTTTT.

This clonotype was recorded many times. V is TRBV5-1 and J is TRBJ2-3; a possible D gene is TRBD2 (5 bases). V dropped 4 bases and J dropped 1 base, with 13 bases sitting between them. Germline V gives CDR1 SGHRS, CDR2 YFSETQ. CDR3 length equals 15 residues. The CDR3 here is CASSAVAGRTDTQYF. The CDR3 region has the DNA TGCGCCAGCAGCGCTGTTGCGGGCCGCACAGATACGCAGTATTTT. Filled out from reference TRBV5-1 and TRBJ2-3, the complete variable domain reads KAGVTQTPRYLIKTRGQQVTLSCSPISGHRSVSWYQQTPGQGLQFLFEYFSETQRNKGNFPGRFSGRQFSNSRSEMNVSTLELGDSALYLCASSAVAGRTDTQYFGPGTRLTVL.

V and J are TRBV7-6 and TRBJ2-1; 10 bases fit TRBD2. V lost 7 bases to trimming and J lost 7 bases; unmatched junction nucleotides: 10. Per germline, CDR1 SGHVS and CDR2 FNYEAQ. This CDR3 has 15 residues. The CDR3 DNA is TGTGCCAGCATACAGCGGGAGGGCAATCGAAATGAGCAGTTCTTC. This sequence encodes CASIQREGNRNEQFF.

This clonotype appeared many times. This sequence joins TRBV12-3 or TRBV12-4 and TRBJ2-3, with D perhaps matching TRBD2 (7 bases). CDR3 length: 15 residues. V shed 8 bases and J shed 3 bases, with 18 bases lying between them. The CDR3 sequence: CASGGAAGWTDTQYF. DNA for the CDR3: TGTGCCAGCGGGGGGGCGGCAGGTTGGACAGATACGCAGTATTTT.

CDR3 sequence reads: CSASKGLGTEAFF. In DNA, the CDR3 is TGCAGTGCTAGTAAGGGCCTGGGGACTGAAGCTTTCTTT. The chain joins TRBV20-1 to TRBJ1-1; D not certain. Trimming pared 3 bases from V and 5 bases from J, leaving 13 bases between. Germline CDR1 is DFQATT and CDR2 is SNEGSKA (reference sequence). CDR3 length: 13 amino acids.

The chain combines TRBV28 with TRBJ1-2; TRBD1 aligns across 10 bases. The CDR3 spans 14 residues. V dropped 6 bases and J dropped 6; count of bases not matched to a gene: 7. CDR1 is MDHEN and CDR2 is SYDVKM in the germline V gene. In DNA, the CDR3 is TGTGCCAGCAGCCGCCCCGGGACAGGGGATGGCTACACCTTC. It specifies CASSRPGTGDGYTF.

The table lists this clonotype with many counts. The CDR3 coding sequence is TGTGCCAGCAGCTTCTCCAACGGGATCCGATCCTACAATGAGCAGTTCTTC. Amino acid sequence: CASSFSNGIRSYNEQFF. The chain recombines TRBV7-6 with TRBJ2-1; the D gene is possibly TRBD2 (5 bases). Germline V gene lookup returns CDR1 SGHVS and CDR2 FNYEAQ. The CDR3 has 17 amino acids. Trimming stripped 3 bases from V and 1 base from J, with 16 bases between.

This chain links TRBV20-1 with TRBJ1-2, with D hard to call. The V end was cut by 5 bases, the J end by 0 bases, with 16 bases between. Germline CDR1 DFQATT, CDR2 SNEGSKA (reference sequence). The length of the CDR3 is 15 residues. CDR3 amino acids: CSAPPGVSANYGYTF. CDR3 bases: TGCAGTGCTCCCCCTGGAGTTTCAGCTAACTATGGCTACACCTTC.

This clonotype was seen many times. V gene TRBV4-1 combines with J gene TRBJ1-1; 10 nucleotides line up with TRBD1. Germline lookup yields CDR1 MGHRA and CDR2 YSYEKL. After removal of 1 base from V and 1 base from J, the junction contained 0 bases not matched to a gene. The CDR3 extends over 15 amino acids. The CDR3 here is CASSQGQGANTEAFF. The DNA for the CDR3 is TGCGCCAGCAGCCAAGGACAGGGGGCGAACACTGAAGCTTTCTTT.

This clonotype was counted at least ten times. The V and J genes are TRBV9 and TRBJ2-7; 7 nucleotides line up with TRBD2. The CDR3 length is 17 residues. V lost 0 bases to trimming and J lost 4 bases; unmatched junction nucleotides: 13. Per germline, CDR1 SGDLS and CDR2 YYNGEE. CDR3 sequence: CASSVDGGGASIYEQYF. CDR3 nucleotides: TGTGCCAGCAGCGTAGATGGGGGAGGGGCCTCCATTTACGAGCAGTACTTC.

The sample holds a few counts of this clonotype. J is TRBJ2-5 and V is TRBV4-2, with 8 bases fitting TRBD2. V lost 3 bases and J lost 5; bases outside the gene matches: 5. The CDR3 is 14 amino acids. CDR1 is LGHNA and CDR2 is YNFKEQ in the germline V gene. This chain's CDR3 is CASSQETSVETQYF. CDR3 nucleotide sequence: TGTGCCAGCAGCCAGGAGACTAGCGTCGAGACCCAGTACTTC.

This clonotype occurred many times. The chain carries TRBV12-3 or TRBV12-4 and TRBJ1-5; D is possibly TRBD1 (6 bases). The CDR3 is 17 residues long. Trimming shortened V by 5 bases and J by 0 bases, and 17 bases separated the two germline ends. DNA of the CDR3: TGTGCCAGCAGTACCATACAGGGTCCTTATAGCAATCAGCCCCAGCATTTT. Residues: CASSTIQGPYSNQPQHF.

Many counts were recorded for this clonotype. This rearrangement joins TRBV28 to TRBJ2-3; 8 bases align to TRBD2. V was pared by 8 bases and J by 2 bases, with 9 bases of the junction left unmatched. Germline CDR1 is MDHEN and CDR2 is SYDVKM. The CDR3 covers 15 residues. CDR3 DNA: TGTGCCAGCTGCTTAGAGCGGGGGCTCACAGATACGCAGTATTTT. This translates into CASCLERGLTDTQYF.

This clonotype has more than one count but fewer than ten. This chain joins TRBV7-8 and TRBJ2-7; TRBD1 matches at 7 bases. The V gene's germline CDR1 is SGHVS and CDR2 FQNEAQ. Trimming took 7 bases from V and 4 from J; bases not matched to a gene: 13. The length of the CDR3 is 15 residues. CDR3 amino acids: CASINRQGDLYEQYF. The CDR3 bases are TGTGCCAGCATCAATCGGCAGGGGGACCTATACGAGCAGTACTTC.

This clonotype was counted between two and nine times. The CDR3 DNA sequence: TGTGCCAGCAGCCATCGGGACACAACGCGCTCTGGGGCCAACGTCCTGACTTTC. Translated, it gives CASSHRDTTRSGANVLTF. The chain is built from TRBV6-2 or TRBV6-3 and TRBJ2-6; weak D call: TRBD1 (6 bases). Germline V CDR1 and CDR2: MNHEY, SVGEGT. The CDR3 extends over 18 amino acids. Trimming took 6 bases from V and 0 from J, leaving 18 bases between them.